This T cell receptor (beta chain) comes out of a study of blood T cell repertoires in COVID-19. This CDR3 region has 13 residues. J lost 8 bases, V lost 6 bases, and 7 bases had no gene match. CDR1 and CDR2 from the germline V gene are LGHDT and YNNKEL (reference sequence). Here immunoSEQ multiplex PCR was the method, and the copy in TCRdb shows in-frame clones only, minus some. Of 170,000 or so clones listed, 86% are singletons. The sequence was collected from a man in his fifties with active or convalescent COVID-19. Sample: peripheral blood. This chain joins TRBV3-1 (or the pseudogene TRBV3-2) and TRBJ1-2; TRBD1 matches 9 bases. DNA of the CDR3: TGTGCCAGCAGGACAGGGGGTTTCCTAGGCTACACCTTC. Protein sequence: CASRTGGFLGYTF.